The present T cell receptor beta chain was sequenced within a study of cytomegalovirus exposure and HLA in healthy donors. Study-level findings and limits: Data from an earlier analysis indicated that most TCR beta V segments were productive either about 87% or about 30% of the time. A list of 150 or so TCR beta chains associated with cytomegalovirus was given.

Notes on this clone: Its antigen is not identified.

CDR1 and CDR2 from the germline V gene are SGDLS and YYNGEE. Trimming stripped 4 bases from V and 5 bases from J, with 10 bases between. CDR3 length equals 13 residues. The donors (healthy individuals) were bone marrow donors. Vbeta (60) and Jbeta (13) primers were used in the PCR. The data were produced by immunoSEQ multiplex PCR, yet TCRdb's version contains in-frame clones alone and is incomplete. The table lists approximately 180,000 clones, with less than 6.5% in the top ten. This clonotype was obtained from a man aged 25 to 40 in good health and CMV-seronegative. This chain connects TRBV9 to TRBJ1-5, with D maybe TRBD1 (5 bases). Sequenced sample: PBMCs. The CDR3 sequence: CASSFRGDQPQHF. The CDR3 coding sequence is TGTGCCAGCAGCTTCCGGGGGGATCAGCCCCAGCATTTT.